This is a list of T cell receptor beta chains from one sample in a study of chemoradiotherapy in HPV16-positive cancers. Using immunoSEQ multiplex PCR, the repertoire was profiled, and TCRdb retains in-frame clones only, with some absent. The sample includes some 70,000 clones, about nine tenths seen only once; the top ten take roughly 4.2%. The sequencing used blood, collected from a patient who underwent chemoradiotherapy. All receptors come from a human donor with HPV-associated anogenital cancer. Each CDR3 is given with its conserved first and last residue. Fields, in order: V gene, clone size, J gene, D gene, CDR3 length, CDR3 DNA, CDR3 protein. A D gene is named only where the DNA matches it firmly. Not all rows give a size; the values are once, few, many and, for expanded clones, a class.

v_call: TRBV14; clone_size: .; j_call: TRBJ1-1; d_call: .; cdr3_length: 13; cdr3_nt: TGTGCCAGCAGCCCGGGGGCGCGGACTGAAGCTTTCTTT; cdr3_aa: CASSPGARTEAFF
v_call: TRBV14; clone_size: .; j_call: TRBJ2-3; d_call: .; cdr3_length: 14; cdr3_nt: TGTGCCAGCAGCCAAGCGGGAATTCCCCATACGCAGTATTTT; cdr3_aa: CASSQAGIPHTQYF
v_call: TRBV19; clone_size: few; j_call: TRBJ1-6; d_call: .; cdr3_length: 13; cdr3_nt: TGTGCCAGTAGTATAGCGGCGTTCTCACCCCTCCACTTT; cdr3_aa: CASSIAAFSPLHF
v_call: TRBV5-4; clone_size: .; j_call: TRBJ1-2; d_call: .; cdr3_length: 14; cdr3_nt: TGTGCCAGCAGCGCTGGATGGGGGGAGGGTGGCTACACCTTC; cdr3_aa: CASSAGWGEGGYTF
v_call: TRBV4-2; clone_size: .; j_call: TRBJ1-5; d_call: TRBD1; cdr3_length: 16; cdr3_nt: TGTGCCAGCAGCCCCACCGGGACAGGGGGCGGTCAGCCCCAGCATTTT; cdr3_aa: CASSPTGTGGGQPQHF
v_call: TRBV7-2; clone_size: .; j_call: TRBJ2-7; d_call: .; cdr3_length: 16; cdr3_nt: TGTGCCAGCAGCTCAGGCGGCGGGCTCCTTTCCTACGAGCAGTACTTC; cdr3_aa: CASSSGGGLLSYEQYF
v_call: TRBV19; clone_size: .; j_call: TRBJ1-2; d_call: .; cdr3_length: 18; cdr3_nt: TGTGCCAGTAGCTCACGTCCCGGGACAAGTAAACAGGGCTATGGCTACACCTTC; cdr3_aa: CASSSRPGTSKQGYGYTF
v_call: TRBV7-8; clone_size: .; j_call: TRBJ2-1; d_call: TRBD2; cdr3_length: 19; cdr3_nt: TGTGCCAGCAGCCGCAGAGGAGGGAGGGATGACTACTCCTACAATGAGCAGTTCTTC; cdr3_aa: CASSRRGGRDDYSYNEQFF
v_call: TRBV6-5; clone_size: .; j_call: TRBJ1-6; d_call: .; cdr3_length: 16; cdr3_nt: TGTGCCAGCAGTTACTCCCCCAATTTGGGAAATTCACCCCTCCACTTT; cdr3_aa: CASSYSPNLGNSPLHF
v_call: TRBV7-2; clone_size: .; j_call: TRBJ2-7; d_call: .; cdr3_length: 15; cdr3_nt: TGTGCCAGCACTCTAGGGGCAGGCCTCTCCTACGAGCAGTACTTC; cdr3_aa: CASTLGAGLSYEQYF